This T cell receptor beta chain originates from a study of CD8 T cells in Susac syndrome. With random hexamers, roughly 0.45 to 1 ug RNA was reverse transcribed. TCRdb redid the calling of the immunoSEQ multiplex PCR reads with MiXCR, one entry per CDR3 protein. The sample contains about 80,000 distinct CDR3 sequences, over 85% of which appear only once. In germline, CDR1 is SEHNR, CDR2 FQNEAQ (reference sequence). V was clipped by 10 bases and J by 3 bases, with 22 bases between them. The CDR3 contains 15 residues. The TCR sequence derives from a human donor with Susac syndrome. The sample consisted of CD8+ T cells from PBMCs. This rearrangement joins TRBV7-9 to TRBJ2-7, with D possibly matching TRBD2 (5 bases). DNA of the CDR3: TGTGCCACCATGGGTGGGGTACATGGGAGCTACGAGCAGTACTTC. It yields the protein CATMGGVHGSYEQYF. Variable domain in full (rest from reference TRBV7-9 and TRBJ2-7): DTGVSQNPRHKITKRGQNVTFRCDPISEHNRLYWYRQTLGQGPEFLTYFQNEAQLEKSRLLSDRFSAERPKGSFSTLEIQRTEQGDSAMYLCATMGGVHGSYEQYFGPGTRLTVT.